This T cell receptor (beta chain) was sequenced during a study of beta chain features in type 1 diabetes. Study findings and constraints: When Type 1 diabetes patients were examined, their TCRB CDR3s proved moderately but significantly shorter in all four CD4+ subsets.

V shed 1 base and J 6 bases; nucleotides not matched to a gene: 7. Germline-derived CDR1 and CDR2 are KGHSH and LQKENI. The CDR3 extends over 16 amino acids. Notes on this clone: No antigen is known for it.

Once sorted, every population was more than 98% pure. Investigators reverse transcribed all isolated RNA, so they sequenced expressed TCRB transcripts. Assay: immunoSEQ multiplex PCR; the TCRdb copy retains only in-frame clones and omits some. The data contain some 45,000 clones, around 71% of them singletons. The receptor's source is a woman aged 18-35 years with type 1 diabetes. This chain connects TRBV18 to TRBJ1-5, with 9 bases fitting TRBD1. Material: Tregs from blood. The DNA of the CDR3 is TGTGCCAGCTCACCACAGGGGGGACAGGGTGGTCAGCCCCAGCATTTT. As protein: CASSPQGGQGGQPQHF.